The next 23 T cell receptor beta chains were all read from a single sample in a study of blood T cell repertoires in COVID-19. Profiled with immunoSEQ multiplex PCR; TCRdb holds only in-frame clones, not every one. The table has 150,000 to 200,000 clones, roughly 86% seen once; the top ten hold roughly 1.6%. Sequencing was carried out using peripheral blood. Source of these receptors: a woman aged 45-65 years with acute or convalescent COVID-19.

The chain links TRBV3-1 (or the pseudogene TRBV3-2) to TRBJ2-7; 7 positions match TRBD2. Germline CDR1 and CDR2: LGHDT and YNNKEL (reference sequence). The CDR3 has 16 residues. V was pared by 0 bases and J by 0 bases, with 5 bases of the junction left unmatched. CDR3 nucleotides: TGTGCCAGCAGCCAAGATCATCGGGACTACTCCTACGAGCAGTACTTC. As protein: CASSQDHRDYSYEQYF.

This rearrangement joins TRBV9 to TRBJ1-1, with D maybe TRBD1 (5 bases). The CDR3 is made up of 16 amino acids. V was clipped by 0 bases and J by 0 bases, with 12 bases between them. The germline gives CDR1 SGDLS, CDR2 YYNGEE. The CDR3 nucleotides are TGTGCCAGCAGCGTAGGGGCCAGGGCGGTGAACACTGAAGCTTTCTTT. Its translation: CASSVGARAVNTEAFF.

The chain employs TRBV27 and TRBJ1-2; D not resolved. CDR3 length: 14 amino acids. The germline V gene has CDR1 MNHEY and CDR2 SMNVEV (reference sequence). The V gene lost 6 bases and the J gene lost 1 base, with 12 bases spanning the gap. CDR3 nucleotide sequence: TGTGCCAGCAGGGAACACAGTGGTAACTATGGCTACACCTTC. As protein: CASREHSGNYGYTF.

The genes are TRBV5-4 and TRBJ1-2; D is possibly TRBD1 (6 bases). The CDR3 sequence is 15 residues long. Germline V CDR1 and CDR2: SGHNT, YYREEE (reference sequence). V lost 0 bases to trimming and J lost 5 bases, with 14 bases between them. CDR3 region: CASSLGTVTGYGYTF. CDR3 in DNA: TGTGCCAGCAGCTTGGGGACAGTCACGGGTTATGGCTACACCTTC.

V is TRBV19 and J is TRBJ1-2; D is possibly TRBD1 (5 bases). The CDR3 spans 14 residues. Germline CDR1 is LNHDA and CDR2 is SQIVND (reference sequence). With 8 bases removed from V and 6 bases from J, the gap between germline ends came to 19 bases. CDR3 DNA sequence: TGTGCCAGTTGGACGAACGGGCAGGGCAATGGCTACACCTTC. This encodes CASWTNGQGNGYTF. Full variable domain (remainder filled in from reference TRBV19 and TRBJ1-2): DGGITQSPKYLFRKEGQNVTLSCEQNLNHDAMYWYRQDPGQGLRLIYYSQIVNDFQKGDIAEGYSVSREKKESFPLTVTSAQKNPTAFYLCASWTNGQGNGYTFGSGTRLTVV.

The chain links TRBV6-6 to TRBJ2-7; no firm D call. With 2 bases removed from V and 1 base from J, the gap between germline ends came to 9 bases. This CDR3 is built from 14 residues. Germline CDR1 MNHNY, CDR2 SVGAGI (reference sequence). In DNA form, the CDR3 reads TGTGCCAGCAGTTACGGGCAGGCTTCCTACGAGCAGTACTTC. Translation gives CASSYGQASYEQYF.

In nucleotides, the CDR3 is TGTGCCAGCAGCCACTCGGGCTCTGGGGCCAACGTCCTGACTTTC. It encodes CASSHSGSGANVLTF. The chain links TRBV7-3 to TRBJ2-6, with D unclear. The CDR3 runs 15 residues. Trimming pared 5 bases from V and 0 bases from J, leaving 8 bases between. Germline CDR1 and CDR2: SGHTA and FQGTGA.

The V call is TRBV2, the J call TRBJ2-5; 12 positions match TRBD1. The CDR3 covers 14 residues. Germline V gene data show CDR1 as SNHLY and CDR2 as FYNNEI. J was trimmed by 5 bases and V by 5 bases; bases with no gene match: 3. The CDR3 region is CASSFGTGGETQYF. The CDR3 DNA reads as TGTGCCAGCAGTTTTGGGACAGGGGGCGAGACCCAGTACTTC. Variable domain in full (rest from reference TRBV2 and TRBJ2-5): EPEVTQTPSHQVTQMGQEVILRCVPISNHLYFYWYRQILGQKVEFLVSFYNNEISEKSEIFDDQFSVERPDGSNFTLKIRSTKLEDSAMYFCASSFGTGGETQYFGPGTRLLVL.

This chain connects TRBV9 to TRBJ2-1; 7 nucleotides agree with TRBD2. The CDR3 runs 13 residues. Trimming at V came to 0 bases and at J to 12 bases, leaving 6 bases not matched to a gene. Germline lookup yields CDR1 SGDLS and CDR2 YYNGEE. The CDR3: CASSVVGTGGQFF. The CDR3 region has the DNA TGTGCCAGCAGCGTAGTAGGTACGGGAGGGCAGTTCTTC.

The V gene is TRBV11-2, the J gene TRBJ1-4; TRBD1 matches at 10 bases. V lost 2 bases and J lost 5; bases outside the gene matches: 5. This CDR3 comprises 16 residues. Germline assignment: CDR1 SGHAT and CDR2 FQNNGV. The CDR3 loop reads CASSLLGQGPNEKLFF. The DNA of the CDR3 is TGTGCCAGCAGCTTATTGGGACAGGGGCCAAATGAAAAACTGTTTTTT. Supplemented by reference TRBV11-2 and TRBJ1-4, the full variable domain reads EAGVAQSPRYKIIEKRQSVAFWCNPISGHATLYWYQQILGQGPKLLIQFQNNGVVDDSQLPKDRFSAERLKGVDSTLKIQPAKLEDSAVYLCASSLLGQGPNEKLFFGSGTQLSVL.

The genes are TRBV18 and TRBJ1-1; D is ambiguous. The V end was cut by 6 bases, the J end by 3 bases, with 11 bases between. This CDR3 has 13 amino acids. Germline values: CDR1 KGHSH, CDR2 LQKENI. The DNA of the CDR3 is TGTGCCAGCTCCCCGAACGGAGACACTGAAGCTTTCTTT. This gives the protein CASSPNGDTEAFF.

The genes are TRBV27 and TRBJ2-5, with TRBD1 matching over 7 bases. This CDR3 has 13 amino acids. V was clipped by 4 bases and J by 4 bases; unmatched bases: 3. Germline V gene sequence: CDR1 MNHEY, CDR2 SMNVEV (reference sequence). CDR3 DNA sequence: TGTGCCAGCAGTTCAAGGGGGCGAGAGACCCAGTACTTC. Its protein is CASSSRGRETQYF.

The chain recombines TRBV4-2 with TRBJ2-7, with D unclear. V lost 1 base, J lost 2 bases, and 15 bases lay in between. The CDR3 has 16 residues. CDR1 and CDR2 from the germline V gene are LGHNA and YNFKEQ. This CDR3 is CASSQAESLTPYEQYF. The CDR3 nucleotides are TGTGCCAGCAGCCAAGCAGAAAGTTTGACTCCCTACGAGCAGTACTTC.

The CDR3 sequence is CASSLPPGAMNTEAFF. The CDR3 nucleotides read TGTGCCAGCAGCCTACCCCCAGGGGCGATGAACACTGAAGCTTTCTTT. The chain links TRBV6-6 to TRBJ1-1; TRBD1 is a possible D gene (6 bases). Germline CDR1 MNHNY, CDR2 SVGAGI (reference sequence). This CDR3 is built from 16 residues. The V gene lost 6 bases and the J gene lost 0 bases, with 17 bases spanning the gap.

The V call is TRBV9, the J call TRBJ2-2, with D hard to call. CDR1 and CDR2 from the germline V gene are SGDLS and YYNGEE. V lost 0 bases to trimming and J lost 1 base, with 4 bases between them. CDR3 length: 14 residues. As DNA, the CDR3 is TGTGCCAGCAGCGTAGGACAGAACACCGGGGAGCTGTTTTTT. Translation gives CASSVGQNTGELFF.

The rearrangement links TRBV4-1 to TRBJ2-7; D gene unclear. From germline, CDR1 is MGHRA and CDR2 YSYEKL. The CDR3 spans 15 residues. V lost 0 bases and J lost 3, with 12 bases in between. The CDR3: CASSQETLLIYEQYF. CDR3 DNA sequence: TGCGCCAGCAGCCAAGAAACATTATTGATCTACGAGCAGTACTTC.

The chain has TRBV4-1 and TRBJ2-3, with TRBD2 identical over 9 bases. The CDR3 has 16 amino acids. Germline loops: CDR1 MGHRA, CDR2 YSYEKL. Trimming cost V 4 bases and J 3 bases; bases outside gene matches: 8. CDR3 coding DNA: TGCGCCAGCAGCCGTCTCGAGCGGGGGGAAACAGATACGCAGTATTTT. Encoded protein: CASSRLERGETDTQYF.

The genes are TRBV3-1 (or the pseudogene TRBV3-2) and TRBJ2-5, with D unresolved. Between the trimmed V and J ends, which lost 0 bases and 3 bases, there was a span of 8 bases. Germline V gene lookup returns CDR1 LGHDT and CDR2 YNNKEL (reference sequence). CDR3 length: 14 residues. CDR3 coding DNA: TGTGCCAGCAGCCAAGAAGGCGGCGAAGAGACCCAGTACTTC. Amino acids: CASSQEGGEETQYF.

V and J are TRBV6-5 and TRBJ1-1; a weak D match, TRBD1 (6 bases). CDR1 is MNHEY, CDR2 SVGAGI, per germline. The ends were cut back, 1 base at V and 9 bases at J, with 15 bases in the middle. The CDR3 contains 14 residues. The CDR3 region is CASSYFLTGNQAFF. The CDR3 DNA reads as TGTGCCAGCAGTTACTTTTTAACAGGGAATCAAGCTTTCTTT.

This chain links TRBV6-2 or TRBV6-3 with TRBJ2-3; D not resolved. Germline V CDR1 and CDR2: MNHEY, SVGEGT. The length of the CDR3 is 15 residues. Trimming stripped 6 bases from V and 4 bases from J, with 17 bases between. The CDR3 spells CASSKLWANADTQYF. The CDR3 region has the DNA TGTGCCAGCAGCAAGCTGTGGGCCAACGCAGATACGCAGTATTTT.

This chain uses TRBV6-1 with TRBJ2-3, with 8 bases fitting TRBD2. The CDR3 covers 16 residues. V was clipped by 2 bases and J by 2 bases; unmatched bases: 6. CDR1 and CDR2 (germline): MNHNS, SASEGT. DNA for the CDR3: TGTGCCAGCAGTGAATCCAGCGGGGGACCCACAGATACGCAGTATTTT. This encodes CASSESSGGPTDTQYF.

This chain joins TRBV7-2 and TRBJ1-2; TRBD1 aligns across 7 bases. The CDR3 has 17 residues. The junction had 17 bases not matched to a gene; V was cut back by 2 bases and J by 8 bases. Germline values: CDR1 SGHTA, CDR2 FQGNSA. CDR3 sequence reads: CASSLQGEPFPRNGYTF. In nucleotides, the CDR3 is TGTGCCAGCAGCTTACAGGGGGAACCCTTCCCCCGTAACGGCTACACCTTC.

The chain recombines TRBV7-9 with TRBJ1-1, with a weak D call TRBD1 (6 bases). Germline V lookup: CDR1 SEHNR, CDR2 FQNEAQ (reference sequence). Trimming pared 3 bases from V and 1 base from J, leaving 6 bases between. The CDR3 totals 13 residues. The CDR3 nucleotides are TGTGCCAGCAGCTTGGACAGGAACACTGAAGCTTTCTTT. Residues: CASSLDRNTEAFF.